These 7 T cell receptor beta chains were sequenced from one sample in a study of Ad26.COV2.S vaccination and SARS-CoV-2 variants. Treatment given: over 15 received Ad26.COV2.S at low or high dose, single or two shots; 5 received placebo; per-sample allocation not given. Sampling occurred on day 63 after the first vaccine or placebo injection. Measured with immunoSEQ multiplex PCR; TCRdb has only the in-frame clones, and not every one. The sample has approximately 420,000 clones; roughly 90% are singletons. The sample consisted of peripheral blood, taken in a trial of Ad26.COV2.S vaccine versus placebo. Every receptor here comes from a person between 18 and 65 years old who received the Ad26.COV2.S COVID-19 vaccine or a placebo.

CDR3 region: CASSPDRGDSPLHF. The CDR3 DNA sequence: TGTGCCAGCAGCCCGGACAGGGGGGATTCACCCCTCCACTTT. The chain employs TRBV7-8 and TRBJ1-6; 10 nucleotides agree with TRBD1. This CDR3 region has 14 residues. The trim removed 5 bases at V and 8 bases at J, leaving 3 bases unmatched. CDR1 is SGHVS and CDR2 is FQNEAQ in the germline V gene.

This clone was seen more than once but under ten times. The rearrangement uses TRBV20-1 and TRBJ1-2; no firm D call. Germline V gene data show CDR1 as DFQATT and CDR2 as SNEGSKA (reference sequence). V was shortened by 3 bases and J by 3 bases, with 14 bases between the two germline ends. The CDR3 contains 14 residues. The CDR3 here is CSASSQVEDYGYTF. The DNA of the CDR3 is TGCAGTGCTAGTTCGCAGGTAGAGGACTATGGCTACACCTTC.

With regard to this clone: At one boundary the junction diverges from the germline segment, which might be a read error. The genes are TRBV7-2 and TRBJ2-1, with 8 bases that match TRBD2. Germline assignment: CDR1 SGHTA and CDR2 FQGNSA. CDR3 length equals 16 residues. CDR3 nucleotide sequence: TGTGCCAGCACCTTAAGTGCGGGGGGATTCTACAATGAGCAGTTCTTC. This translates into CASTLSAGGFYNEQFF.

The rearrangement joins TRBV4-1 to TRBJ2-2, with a tentative D call TRBD1 (6 bases). The CDR3 sequence is 16 residues long. Germline values: CDR1 MGHRA, CDR2 YSYEKL. The ends were cut back, 5 bases at V and 6 bases at J, with 19 bases in the middle. The CDR3, as DNA: TGCGCCAGCAGCGACTCACAGGGTAGTGGCGCCGGGGAGCTGTTTTTT. As protein: CASSDSQGSGAGELFF.

The V and J genes are TRBV11-2 and TRBJ1-4, with 8 bases identical to TRBD1. This CDR3 comprises 15 residues. CDR1 SGHAT and CDR2 FQNNGV come from the germline V gene. The V and J ends lost 5 bases and 3 bases, in that order; junction bases with no gene match: 5. CDR3 region: CASSHQGASNEKLFF. CDR3 DNA sequence: TGTGCCAGCAGCCACCAGGGGGCCTCTAATGAAAAACTGTTTTTT.

The V gene is TRBV27, the J gene TRBJ1-2, with D possibly being TRBD1 (5 bases). Germline-derived CDR1 and CDR2 are MNHEY and SMNVEV (reference sequence). This CDR3 is built from 13 residues. V gave up 6 bases and J gave up 3 bases, with 11 bases separating them. The CDR3 region is CASSSGPDYGYTF. CDR3 in DNA: TGTGCCAGCAGCTCGGGACCGGACTATGGCTACACCTTC.

This rearrangement joins TRBV5-4 to TRBJ2-6; 7 nucleotides line up with TRBD1. The ends lost 4 bases at V and 1 base at J; junction bases unmatched: 5. The CDR3 consists of 16 residues. The V gene's germline CDR1 is SGHNT and CDR2 YYREEE (reference sequence). The CDR3, as DNA: TGTGCCAGCAGCCCGGGACAGCCGTCTGGGGCCAACGTCCTGACTTTC. Translated: CASSPGQPSGANVLTF.